Shown below are 25 T cell receptor beta chains from a single sample sequenced in a study of T cell responses to AZD1222 COVID-19 vaccine. Clones were read by immunoSEQ multiplex PCR, and TCRdb kept only the in-frame ones, dropping some. The sample shows 85,000 or so clones, about 82% of them seen only once. The sequencing used peripheral blood, collected 28 days after the second AZD1222 dose. These receptors were obtained from an adult who received the AZD1222 COVID-19 vaccine.

The CDR3 coding sequence is TGTGCCAGCAGCCCCCGCAGCCACGAGCAGTACTTC. The encoded protein is CASSPRSHEQYF. The V call is TRBV7-2, the J call TRBJ2-7; no reliable D call. In germline, CDR1 is SGHTA, CDR2 FQGNSA. There are 12 residues in the CDR3. V was shortened by 5 bases and J by 5 bases, with 10 bases between the two germline ends. The variable domain in full, completed from reference TRBV7-2 and TRBJ2-7, reads GAGVSQSPSNKVTEKGKDVELRCDPISGHTALYWYRQSLGQGLEFLIYFQGNSAPDKSGLPSDRFSAERTGGSVSTLTIQRTQQEDSAVYLCASSPRSHEQYFGPGTRLTVT.

V is TRBV2 and J is TRBJ2-7; D unclear. The CDR3 contains 15 residues. CDR1 SNHLY and CDR2 FYNNEI come from the germline V gene. V was pared by 0 bases and J by 7 bases, with 16 bases between. The CDR3 coding sequence is TGTGCCAGCAGTGAAGCGCTTCTTGGGGTCGGAGAGCAGTACTTC. Translation: CASSEALLGVGEQYF.

This chain joins TRBV19 and TRBJ2-1; TRBD2 matches 11 bases. Germline V lookup: CDR1 LNHDA, CDR2 SQIVND (reference sequence). V gave up 2 bases and J gave up 0 bases; unmatched junction bases: 15. This CDR3 contains 21 residues. The CDR3 protein is CASSITHRGTSGARSYNEQFF. DNA of the CDR3: TGTGCCAGTAGTATAACCCATCGGGGGACTAGCGGAGCCCGCTCCTACAATGAGCAGTTCTTC. Full variable domain (missing parts from reference TRBV19 and TRBJ2-1): DGGITQSPKYLFRKEGQNVTLSCEQNLNHDAMYWYRQDPGQGLRLIYYSQIVNDFQKGDIAEGYSVSREKKESFPLTVTSAQKNPTAFYLCASSITHRGTSGARSYNEQFFGPGTRLTVL.

CDR3 coding DNA: TGTGCCAGCAGCTTGACATCCGCTAGCACAGATACGCAGTATTTT. Its protein is CASSLTSASTDTQYF. The V call is TRBV7-9, the J call TRBJ2-3, with D uncertain. The CDR3 extends over 15 amino acids. V was cut by 3 bases and J by 0 bases, with 10 bases left in between. CDR1 is SEHNR, CDR2 FQNEAQ, per germline (reference sequence).

CDR3 DNA sequence: TGTGCCAGCAGGGCGGACAGGTCGAACACTGAAGCTTTCTTT. This codes for CASRADRSNTEAFF. V gene TRBV7-2 combines with J gene TRBJ1-1; 7 bases map to TRBD1. The CDR3 is 14 amino acids. The germline CDR1 and CDR2 sequences are SGHTA and FQGNSA. V shed 6 bases and J 1 base; nucleotides not matched to a gene: 5.

The chain recombines TRBV7-3 with TRBJ2-1; 7 bases are a match to TRBD2. V lost 5 bases, J lost 4 bases, and 8 bases stayed unmatched. The CDR3 spans 15 residues. Germline lookup yields CDR1 SGHTA and CDR2 FQGTGA. CDR3 DNA: TGTGCCAGCAGCCCCTCCAGAGCGGGATACAATGAGCAGTTCTTC. Translated: CASSPSRAGYNEQFF. The entire variable domain, with the rest obtained from reference TRBV7-3 and TRBJ2-1, is as follows: GAGVSQTPSNKVTEKGKYVELRCDPISGHTALYWYRQSLGQGPEFLIYFQGTGAADDSGLPNDRFFAVRPEGSVSTLKIQRTERGDSAVYLCASSPSRAGYNEQFFGPGTRLTVL.

V is TRBV4-1 and J is TRBJ1-6; D is possibly TRBD1 (5 bases). Germline CDR1 is MGHRA and CDR2 is YSYEKL. The CDR3 length is 19 residues. With 3 bases removed from V and 10 bases from J, the gap between germline ends came to 28 bases. CDR3 in DNA: TGCGCCAGCAGCCATCCCTCGGGGGAGTTTCCCCTCTGGGGGTCACCCCTCCACTTT. Encoded protein: CASSHPSGEFPLWGSPLHF.

In its sample, this clone was seen a few times. The chain employs TRBV2 and TRBJ1-2; TRBD1 matches at 7 bases. Germline V gives CDR1 SNHLY, CDR2 FYNNEI. Unmatched junction bases numbered 3, after V lost 3 bases and J lost 5 bases. The CDR3 covers 13 residues. The CDR3 region is CASSETGQYGYTF. CDR3 DNA sequence: TGTGCCAGCAGTGAGACAGGGCAATATGGCTACACCTTC.

V is TRBV6-2 or TRBV6-3 and J is TRBJ2-1; TRBD1 agrees at 8 bases. CDR3 size: 14 residues. After removal of 5 bases from V and 3 bases from J, the junction contained 3 bases not matched to a gene. Germline assignment: CDR1 MNHEY and CDR2 SVGEGT. DNA for the CDR3: TGTGCCAGCAGTCCCGGGACAGGCTACAATGAGCAGTTCTTC. Translation gives CASSPGTGYNEQFF.

The J gene is TRBJ2-2, the V gene TRBV5-4, with a possible D match to TRBD1 (5 bases). The ends were cut back, 0 bases at V and 0 bases at J, with 9 bases in the middle. Germline V gene data show CDR1 as SGHNT and CDR2 as YYREEE (reference sequence). The CDR3 covers 16 residues. The CDR3 spells CASSLVSRANTGELFF. The DNA of the CDR3 is TGTGCCAGCAGCTTGGTGTCCAGGGCGAACACCGGGGAGCTGTTTTTT.

This clone was recorded only once. The genes are TRBV7-2 and TRBJ1-2; 7 bases match TRBD1. Germline V lookup: CDR1 SGHTA, CDR2 FQGNSA. The trim removed 5 bases at V and 4 bases at J, leaving 7 bases unmatched. This CDR3 is 14 amino acids long. The CDR3 is CASSQQGNGYGYTF. CDR3 in DNA: TGTGCCAGCAGCCAACAGGGGAACGGCTATGGCTACACCTTC.

The chain carries TRBV5-1 and TRBJ2-3, with D uncertain. The germline V gene has CDR1 SGHRS and CDR2 YFSETQ. The CDR3 is made up of 14 amino acids. V dropped 1 base and J dropped 4 bases, with 10 bases sitting between them. DNA for the CDR3: TGCGCCAGCAGCTTGCAGGTTCAACCAGATACGCAGTATTTT. Protein product: CASSLQVQPDTQYF.

This clone appeared once. The chain joins TRBV30 to TRBJ1-6; 7 bases match TRBD1. Trimming at V came to 1 base and at J to 10 bases, leaving 13 bases not matched to a gene. The CDR3 extends over 16 amino acids. Per the germline V gene, CDR1 is GTSNPN and CDR2 is SVGIG (reference sequence). The CDR3 here is CAWSGNRGFSRSPLHF. CDR3 nucleotide sequence: TGTGCCTGGAGTGGAAACAGGGGATTCTCCCGCTCACCCCTCCACTTT.

The chain employs TRBV18 and TRBJ1-2, with D perhaps TRBD1 (6 bases). V was pared by 3 bases and J by 7 bases, with 18 bases between. CDR3 length: 15 residues. Germline CDR1 is KGHSH and CDR2 is LQKENI. This CDR3 is CASSPQSAGVRGYTF. CDR3 coding DNA: TGTGCCAGCTCACCCCAATCGGCAGGGGTGCGTGGCTACACCTTC.

This clone came up a few times. In DNA, the CDR3 is TGCGCCAGCACTACAGGGTACGGGAGCAATCAGCCCCAGCATTTT. Its translation is CASTTGYGSNQPQHF. The V gene is TRBV5-1, the J gene TRBJ1-5, with TRBD1 as a possible D gene (6 bases). CDR1 is SGHRS, CDR2 YFSETQ, per germline. V lost 6 bases, J lost 1 base, and 14 bases lay in between. There are 15 residues in the CDR3.

This sequence joins TRBV5-1 and TRBJ2-1; D is possibly TRBD2 (6 bases). CDR1 SGHRS and CDR2 YFSETQ come from the germline V gene. CDR3 size: 15 residues. Trimming cost V 5 bases and J 2 bases, with 14 bases left between them. In DNA form, the CDR3 reads TGCGCCAGCAGGCCCGAGCCGGGGGCCTACAATGAGCAGTTCTTC. Protein product: CASRPEPGAYNEQFF.

The J gene is TRBJ2-5, the V gene TRBV28; TRBD2 aligns across 16 bases. With 7 bases clipped from V and 4 bases from J, the junction kept 9 bases outside the gene matches. The germline V gene encodes CDR1 MDHEN and CDR2 SYDVKM. CDR3 size: 17 residues. The CDR3 DNA sequence: TGTGCCAGCACCTGGGCGGGGACTAGCGGGAGGGGAGAGACCCAGTACTTC. Residues: CASTWAGTSGRGETQYF. The variable domain in full, completed from reference TRBV28 and TRBJ2-5, reads DVKVTQSSRYLVKRTGEKVFLECVQDMDHENMFWYRQDPGLGLRLIYFSYDVKMKEKGDIPEGYSVSREKKERFSLILESASTNQTSMYLCASTWAGTSGRGETQYFGPGTRLLVL.

J is TRBJ1-1 and V is TRBV28, with D possibly matching TRBD1 (6 bases). Between the trimmed V and J ends, which lost 8 bases and 6 bases, there was a span of 19 bases. The CDR3 is 14 residues long. Germline V gene sequence: CDR1 MDHEN, CDR2 SYDVKM. The CDR3 DNA reads as TGTGCCAGCTCGCTGGGGCAGGGGATCGCTGAAGCTTTCTTT. This codes for CASSLGQGIAEAFF.

This rearrangement joins TRBV19 to TRBJ2-1, with 11 bases fitting TRBD2. The CDR3 has 14 amino acids. CDR1 and CDR2 from the germline V gene are LNHDA and SQIVND (reference sequence). With V trimmed by 5 bases and J by 9 bases, 6 bases remained unmatched. This CDR3 reads CASSVTSGKGEQFF. The CDR3 DNA reads as TGTGCCAGTAGTGTGACTAGCGGGAAAGGTGAGCAGTTCTTC.

The J gene is TRBJ2-1, the V gene TRBV21-1; the DNA was not compared with TRBD2, the D call given in the table. TRBV21-1 is a pseudogene segment. The CDR3 is 15 amino acids. CDR3 bases: TGTGCCAGCAGCAAAAGCGGCGCTTGTGATGATGAGCAGTTCTTC. Amino acids: CASSKSGACDDEQFF.

The chain uses TRBV6-5 and TRBJ2-7; tentative D call: TRBD2 (6 bases). Per germline, CDR1 MNHEY and CDR2 SVGAGI. Trimming cost V 0 bases and J 0 bases, with 9 bases left between them. This CDR3 region has 15 residues. The CDR3 spells CASSYSGGSSYEQYF. CDR3 DNA: TGTGCCAGCAGTTACTCGGGGGGTTCCTCCTACGAGCAGTACTTC.

The CDR3 DNA reads TGTGCCAGCAGTTGGCTTCAGACAGGGGTTAATGAAAAACTGTTTTTT. It specifies CASSWLQTGVNEKLFF. The chain carries TRBV6-6 and TRBJ1-4; 8 positions match TRBD1. The germline V gene encodes CDR1 MNHNY and CDR2 SVGAGI (reference sequence). V shed 4 bases, J shed 4 bases, and the junction held 8 bases outside the gene matches. The CDR3 loop spans 16 amino acids.

The J gene is TRBJ2-5, the V gene TRBV27; D may be TRBD1 or TRBD2 (5 bases each). The V and J ends lost 5 bases and 5 bases respectively, with 12 bases between them. In germline, CDR1 is MNHEY, CDR2 SMNVEV (reference sequence). The CDR3 length is 13 residues. The CDR3 nucleotides are TGTGCCAGCAGTAGAGGGGCCCGGGAGACCCAGTACTTC. This codes for CASSRGARETQYF.

V usage is TRBV5-6 and J usage is TRBJ2-5; a weak D match, TRBD1 (6 bases). Trimming left V 1 base short and J 5 bases short, with 15 bases between. The CDR3 is 15 residues long. CDR1 is SGHDT and CDR2 is YYEEEE in the germline V gene. CDR3 loop: CASSLRRLGGETQYF. The CDR3 DNA reads TGTGCCAGCAGCTTGCGGAGGTTAGGGGGTGAGACCCAGTACTTC.

The chain combines TRBV5-1 with TRBJ1-1, with D possibly being TRBD1 (6 bases). This CDR3 comprises 15 residues. From germline, CDR1 is SGHRS and CDR2 YFSETQ. Trimming cost V 2 bases and J 7 bases, with 18 bases left between them. The CDR3 nucleotides read TGCGCCAGCAGCTTTGGGGGGCGTACAAGTCTTGAAGCTTTCTTT. It translates to CASSFGGRTSLEAFF.